This record concerns one T cell receptor (beta chain) sequence. The data stem from a study of T cells in Graves' hyperthyroidism and ophthalmopathy. Amplification of TCR beta CDR3 regions used RNA as the template. The HTBI primer set was used in a first-round RT-PCR of the TCR CDR3. In TCRdb, the multiplex PCR reads were re-called with MiXCR into one record per CDR3 protein. The sample records 400,000 to 500,000 distinct CDR3 sequences, about 15% being singletons. Criteria for exclusion of patients were uncontrolled infection, other autoimmune disease, pregnancy or lactation. This CDR3 is built from 12 residues. Trimming stripped 4 bases from V and 7 bases from J, with 10 bases between. Per germline, CDR1 LNHNV and CDR2 YYDKDF (reference sequence).

This TCR was recovered from a man between 18 and 35 years old with Graves' ophthalmopathy. The sequencing input was blood. The genes are TRBV15 and TRBJ1-1; no clear D. The CDR3 loop reads CATSTGPGEAFF. In nucleotides, the CDR3 is TGTGCCACCAGCACCGGCCCAGGTGAAGCTTTCTTT.